The clone carrying this T cell receptor (beta chain) was seen only a few times. This record belongs to a study of T-cell memory formation after mild COVID-19. Using its own MiXCR run on the 5' RACE reads, TCRdb lists one record per CDR3 protein. The repertoire holds more than 450,000 distinct CDR3 sequences, with roughly 17% as singletons. The V segment lost 2 bases and the J segment 4 bases; nucleotides outside the gene matches: 7. The CDR3 totals 18 residues. CDR1 and CDR2 (germline): SEHNR, FQNEAQ (reference sequence). The sequencing input was PBMCs or a T cell subset sorted from them (not recorded which). The J gene is TRBJ2-2, the V gene TRBV7-9; 13 nucleotides match TRBD2. This receptor was taken from an adult woman who had mild COVID-19 (a few samples of this study predate the infection). Cell type and time point are not known. CDR3 protein: CASSLRTSGRSPTGELFF. In DNA, the CDR3 is TGTGCCAGCAGCTTAAGGACTAGCGGGAGATCCCCCACCGGGGAGCTGTTTTTT.